This T cell receptor beta chain stems from a study of blood T cells in healthy people across ages. The use of a sample-barcoded 5' primer and a J-beta primer mix characterized a second PCR of roughly 7 to 11 cycles. Each cDNA molecule was tagged by a template-switch adaptor that had 12 random nucleotides. CDR3-containing paired-end reads numbered at least 3 million in each sample. TCRdb used MiXCR to reprocess the 5' RACE reads, holding one entry per CDR3 protein. The repertoire includes 700,000 to 900,000 distinct CDR3 sequences, 53% of them detected once, and approximately 40% sits in the top ten. The CDR3 is 14 residues long. Germline assignment: CDR1 LNHNV and CDR2 YYDKDF (reference sequence). The ends lost 3 bases at V and 3 bases at J; junction bases unmatched: 2. Findings of the study overall: Both naive CD4+ cell counts and diversity were greater in long-lived donors than in aged donors. Diversity figures based on one million T cells were deemed too low.

This clonotype counts as medium-sized (0.01 to 0.1%). The target antigen is unknown. The sample was blood. J is TRBJ2-1 and V is TRBV15; 7 bases agree with TRBD2. This receptor was taken from a man older than 75 in good health. The CDR3: CATSSLADYNEQFF. Here the CDR3 DNA reads TGTGCCACCAGCAGCCTAGCGGACTACAATGAGCAGTTCTTC.